Each of the 2 T cell receptor beta chains below was sequenced from the same sample in a study of cytomegalovirus exposure and HLA in healthy donors. Amplification used 60 Vbeta primers and 13 Jbeta primers. The data were produced by immunoSEQ multiplex PCR, yet TCRdb's version contains in-frame clones alone and is incomplete. The record lists about 130,000 clones, of which the ten most abundant hold about 2.2%. The sample was PBMCs. The receptors stem from a man aged 35 to 55 in good health and CMV-seronegative.

The rearrangement joins TRBV7-2 to TRBJ2-1, with 10 bases lining up with TRBD2. CDR1 is SGHTA and CDR2 is FQGNSA in the germline V gene. CDR3 size: 16 residues. The V segment lost 0 bases and the J segment 7 bases; nucleotides outside the gene matches: 6. Here the CDR3 DNA reads TGTGCCAGCAGCTTAGCGCTAGCGGGAGTACAGAATGAGCAGTTCTTC. Its translation is CASSLALAGVQNEQFF.

This chain uses TRBV30 with TRBJ1-4, with D unresolved. In germline, CDR1 is GTSNPN, CDR2 SVGIG (reference sequence). The CDR3 covers 15 residues. The V end lost 4 bases, the J end lost 0 bases, and 12 bases lay between the germline ends. CDR3 amino acids: CAWTRGRTTNEKLFF. Here the CDR3 DNA reads TGTGCCTGGACTCGGGGTCGTACAACTAATGAAAAACTGTTTTTT.